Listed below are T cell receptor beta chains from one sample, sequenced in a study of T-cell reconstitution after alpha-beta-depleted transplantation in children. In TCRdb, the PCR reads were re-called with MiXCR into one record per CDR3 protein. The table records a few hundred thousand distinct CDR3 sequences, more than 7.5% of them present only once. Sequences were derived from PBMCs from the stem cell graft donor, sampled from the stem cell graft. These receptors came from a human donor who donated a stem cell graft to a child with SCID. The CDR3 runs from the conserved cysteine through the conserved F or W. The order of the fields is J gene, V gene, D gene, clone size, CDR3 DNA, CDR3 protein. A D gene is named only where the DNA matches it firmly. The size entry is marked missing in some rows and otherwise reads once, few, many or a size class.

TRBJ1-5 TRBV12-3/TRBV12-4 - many TGTGCCAGCAGGGAACAGGGAGTTTCAAATCAGCCCCAGCATTTT CASREQGVSNQPQHF
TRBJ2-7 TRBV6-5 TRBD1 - TGTGCCAGCAGCTCTGGACAGGGGCGAGTTTTC CASSSGQGRVF
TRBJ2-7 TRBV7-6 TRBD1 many TGTGCCAGCAGCTTAATGGGGGACAGGGGACGACGCTACGAGCAGTACTTC CASSLMGDRGRRYEQYF
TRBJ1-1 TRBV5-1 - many TGCGCCAGCAGCTTGGACCCAGGGTGGGAGACTGAAGCTTTCTTT CASSLDPGWETEAFF
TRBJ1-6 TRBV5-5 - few TGTGCCAGCAGCTTCAGATTCGGTTCACCCCTCCACTTT CASSFRFGSPLHF
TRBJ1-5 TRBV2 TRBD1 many TGTGCCAGCAGAGTACAGGGGAATAGCAATCAGCCCCAGCATTTT CASRVQGNSNQPQHF
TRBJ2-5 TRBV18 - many TGTGCCAGCTCACCACTGGGGGAGACCCAGTACTTC CASSPLGETQYF
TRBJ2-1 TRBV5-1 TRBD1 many TGCGCCAGCAGCCGGGGACAGGGCTACAATGAGCAGTTCTTC CASSRGQGYNEQFF
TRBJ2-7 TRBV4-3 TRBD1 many TGCGCCAGCAGCCAAGAGGCAACGGGACAGGGGGCTAAGCAGTACTTC CASSQEATGQGAKQYF
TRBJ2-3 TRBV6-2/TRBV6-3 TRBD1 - TGTGCCAGCAGTTACCGGGCCTCGGATTCACCCGGGACAGGGCTGGATACGCAGTATTTT CASSYRASDSPGTGLDTQYF
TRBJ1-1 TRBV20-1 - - TGCAGTGCTAGAAGGGGAGGAGGGGCCCTAAACACTGAAGCTTTCTTT CSARRGGGALNTEAFF
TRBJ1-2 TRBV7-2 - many TGTGCCAGCAGCTTAGGGTCAATCGGGGGGGCCAGTTATGGCTACACCTTC CASSLGSIGGASYGYTF
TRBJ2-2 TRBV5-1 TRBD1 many TGCGCCAGCAGCAAGGGACAGGGGGCATTAAACACCGGGGAGCTGTTTTTT CASSKGQGALNTGELFF
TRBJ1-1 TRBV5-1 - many TGCGCCAGCGCCCCGGGAGGGTTCCTAATCTCTGCTGAAGCTTTCTTT CASAPGGFLISAEAFF
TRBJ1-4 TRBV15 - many TGTGCCACCTCCGGGTCCAATAATGAAAAACTGTTTTTT CATSGSNNEKLFF
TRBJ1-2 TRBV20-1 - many TGCAGTGCTGCGCAAACCGTGGGGGGCCGGTATGGCTACACCTTC CSAAQTVGGRYGYTF
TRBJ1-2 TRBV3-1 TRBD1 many TGTGCCAGCAGCCACAGCACAGGGGTATATGGCTACACCTTC CASSHSTGVYGYTF
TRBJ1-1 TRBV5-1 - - TGCGCCAGCAGCTTCCCAATACAGGGAAGGACTGAAGCTTTCTTT CASSFPIQGRTEAFF
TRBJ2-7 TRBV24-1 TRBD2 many TGTGCCACCAGCCCTCACGGGCTAGCGGGCTTACTAATTTGGGGCGAGCAGTACTTC CATSPHGLAGLLIWGEQYF
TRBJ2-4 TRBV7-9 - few TGTGCCAGCAGCTTGAGCTCAGGGTCCAAAAACATTCAGTACTTC CASSLSSGSKNIQYF
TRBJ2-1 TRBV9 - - TGTGCCAGCAGCGTATCCGGTCATAGCTCCTACAATGAGCAGTTCTTC CASSVSGHSSYNEQFF
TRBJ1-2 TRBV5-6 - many TGTGCCAGCAGCTCAGAAACCTACCCGGGGCAGGACTATGGCTACACCTTC CASSSETYPGQDYGYTF
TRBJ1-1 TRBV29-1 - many TGCAGCGTTAGGACAGAGGCTGAAGCTTTCTTT CSVRTEAEAFF
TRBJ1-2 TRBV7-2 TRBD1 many TGTGCCAGCAGCTTTAAAGGACAGGCAGGAGGCTACACCTTC CASSFKGQAGGYTF
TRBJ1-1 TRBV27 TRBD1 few TGTGCCAGCAGTCGACCGGGACAGATGAACACTGAAGCTTTCTTT CASSRPGQMNTEAFF
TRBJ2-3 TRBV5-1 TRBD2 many TGCGCCAGCAGGGGCACTAGCGGAGCCACAGATACGCAGTATTTT CASRGTSGATDTQYF
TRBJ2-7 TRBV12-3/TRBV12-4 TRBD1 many TGTGCCAGCAGGCCCCCGGACAGGCCCCACGAGCAGTACTTC CASRPPDRPHEQYF
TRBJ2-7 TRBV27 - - TGTGCCAGCCAGGGCACAGGGAGATACGAGCAGTACTTC CASQGTGRYEQYF